This TCR beta chain was recovered during a study of cytomegalovirus exposure and HLA in healthy donors. Findings of the study overall: Productive status was seen about 90% or about 30% of the time for most TCR beta V segments in an earlier analysis.

Worth noting for this clone: Its antigen remains unknown.

Primers: 60 Vbeta forward and 13 Jbeta reverse. The assay was immunoSEQ multiplex PCR, and TCRdb's table has in-frame clones only and misses some. The table lists around 150,000 clones, 60% to 85% of them singletons, with less than 3.5% in the top ten. The specimen was PBMCs. The TCR comes from a male donor in good health and CMV-seronegative.

CDR3 protein: CASSIARRLAGEAEQFF. The CDR3 nucleotides read TGTGCCAGTAGTATAGCGCGGCGACTAGCGGGGGAGGCTGAGCAGTTCTTC. The chain employs TRBV19 and TRBJ2-1, with TRBD2 matching 12 bases. Germline V gives CDR1 LNHDA, CDR2 SQIVND (reference sequence). The V gene end was trimmed by 1 base and the J gene end by 9 bases; junction bases not matched to a gene: 10. The CDR3 has 17 residues.